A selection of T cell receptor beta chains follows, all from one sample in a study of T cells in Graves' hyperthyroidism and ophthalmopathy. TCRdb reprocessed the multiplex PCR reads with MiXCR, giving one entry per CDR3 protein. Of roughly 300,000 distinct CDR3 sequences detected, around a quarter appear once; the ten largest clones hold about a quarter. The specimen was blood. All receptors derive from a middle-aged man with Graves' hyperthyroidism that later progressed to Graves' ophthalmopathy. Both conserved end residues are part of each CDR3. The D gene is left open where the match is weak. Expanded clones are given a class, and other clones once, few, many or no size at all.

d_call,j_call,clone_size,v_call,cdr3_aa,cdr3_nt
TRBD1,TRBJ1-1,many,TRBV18,CATLPTGSAGNTEAFF,TGTGCCACCCTCCCGACAGGGAGCGCGGGGAACACTGAAGCTTTCTTT
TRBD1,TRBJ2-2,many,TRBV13,CASSLETGSTGELFF,TGTGCCAGCAGCTTAGAGACAGGGTCGACCGGGGAGCTGTTTTTT
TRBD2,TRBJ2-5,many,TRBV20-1,CSASPPLAGETQYF,TGCAGTGCATCCCCGCCATTAGCGGGAGAGACCCAGTACTTC
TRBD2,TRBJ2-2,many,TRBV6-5,CASRIGLADTGELFF,TGTGCCAGCAGAATCGGACTAGCGGACACCGGGGAGCTGTTTTTT
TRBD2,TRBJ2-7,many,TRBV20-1,CSGRRPSGTYEQYF,TGCAGTGGAAGGCGGCCTAGCGGGACCTACGAGCAGTACTTC
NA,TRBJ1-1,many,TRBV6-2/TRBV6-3,CASSWGIDTEAFF,TGTGCCAGCAGTTGGGGGATCGACACTGAAGCTTTCTTT
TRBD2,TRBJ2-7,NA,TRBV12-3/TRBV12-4,CASSFAGAGYEQYF,TGTGCCAGCAGTTTTGCGGGAGCGGGTTACGAGCAGTACTTC
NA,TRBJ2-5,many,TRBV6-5,CASSYRSSKETQYF,TGTGCCAGCAGTTATCGTTCCAGCAAAGAGACCCAGTACTTC
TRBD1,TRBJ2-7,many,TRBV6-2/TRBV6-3,CASSRDPGGELGEQYF,TGTGCCAGCAGTCGGGACCCAGGGGGTGAGCTGGGCGAGCAGTACTTC
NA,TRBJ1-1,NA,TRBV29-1,CSGKQVNTEAFF,TGCAGCGGAAAACAGGTTAACACTGAAGCTTTCTTT
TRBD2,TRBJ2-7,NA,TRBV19,CASSVGHSGRPPYEQYF,TGTGCCAGTAGTGTAGGCCACAGCGGGAGACCCCCCTACGAGCAGTACTTC
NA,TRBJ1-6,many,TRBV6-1,CASSRDANSPLHF,TGTGCCAGCAGTCGAGATGCAAATTCACCCCTCCACTTT
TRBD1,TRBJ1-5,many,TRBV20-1,CSATGTPGQGAGDQHF,TGCAGTGCGACCGGCACTCCGGGACAGGGGGCTGGGGACCAGCATTTT
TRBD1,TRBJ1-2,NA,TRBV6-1,CASSLGQGADGYTF,TGTGCCAGCAGTCTCGGACAGGGGGCAGATGGCTACACCTTC
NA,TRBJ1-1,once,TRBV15,CATSKAYTEAFF,TGTGCCACCAGCAAAGCTTACACTGAAGCTTTCTTT
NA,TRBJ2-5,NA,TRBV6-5,CASSYLALAGETQYF,TGTGCCAGCAGTTACCTAGCTCTAGCTGGTGAGACCCAGTACTTC
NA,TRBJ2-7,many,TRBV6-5,CASSYSEVGQGSYEQYF,TGTGCCAGCAGTTACTCGGAGGTGGGACAAGGCTCCTACGAGCAGTACTTC
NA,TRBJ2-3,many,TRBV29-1,CSVVDYTDTQYF,TGCAGCGTTGTTGACTACACAGATACGCAGTATTTT
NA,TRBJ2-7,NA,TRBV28,CASSSSGDEQYF,TGTGCCAGCAGTTCCTCAGGGGACGAGCAGTACTTC
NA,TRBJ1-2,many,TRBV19,CASSFRGEVSNYGYTF,TGTGCCAGTAGTTTCCGGGGGGAAGTCTCTAACTATGGCTACACCTTC
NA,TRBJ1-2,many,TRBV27,CASSPRQPHHSGYTF,TGTGCCAGCAGTCCCAGACAGCCCCACCATAGTGGCTACACCTTC
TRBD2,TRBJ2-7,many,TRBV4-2,CASSQEGLRTSGSYEQYF,TGTGCCAGCAGCCAAGAAGGGTTGAGGACTAGCGGTTCCTACGAGCAGTACTTC
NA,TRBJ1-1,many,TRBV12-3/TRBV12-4,CASSLGGRGYTEAFF,TGTGCCAGCAGTTTAGGGGGAAGGGGGTACACTGAAGCTTTCTTT
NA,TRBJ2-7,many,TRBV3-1,CASKVGGGHEQYF,TGTGCCAGCAAAGTTGGAGGGGGCCACGAGCAGTACTTC
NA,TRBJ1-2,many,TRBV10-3,CAISEQGSSNYGYTF,TGTGCCATCAGTGAGCAGGGCAGCTCTAACTATGGCTACACCTTC
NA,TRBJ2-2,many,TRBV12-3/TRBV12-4,CASSWTEWDTGELFF,TGTGCCAGCAGTTGGACGGAGTGGGACACCGGGGAGCTGTTTTTT
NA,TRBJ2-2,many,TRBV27,CASSFDRSFTGELFF,TGTGCCAGCAGTTTTGATAGGTCCTTCACCGGGGAGCTGTTTTTT
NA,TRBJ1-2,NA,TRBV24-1,CATSDQDGANYGYTF,TGTGCCACCAGTGACCAGGACGGGGCTAACTATGGCTACACCTTC
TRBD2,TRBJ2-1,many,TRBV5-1,CASSFGGRDEQFF,TGCGCCAGCAGCTTTGGGGGGAGGGATGAGCAGTTCTTC
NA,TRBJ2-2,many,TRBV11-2,CASSFRSRGGPGELFF,TGTGCCAGCAGCTTCAGGTCTAGAGGGGGACCCGGGGAGCTGTTTTTT
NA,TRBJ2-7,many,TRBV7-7,CASSPRTPEQYF,TGTGCTAGCAGCCCAAGGACTCCCGAGCAGTACTTC
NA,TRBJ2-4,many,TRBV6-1,CASSPGLANIQYF,TGTGCCAGCAGTCCAGGACTTGCGAACATTCAGTACTTC
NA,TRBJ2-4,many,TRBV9,CASSVGQGEGIQYF,TGTGCCAGCAGCGTAGGGCAGGGAGAAGGCATTCAGTACTTC
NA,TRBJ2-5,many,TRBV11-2,CASSLVVSIQETQYF,TGTGCCAGCAGCTTAGTGGTGTCAATTCAAGAGACCCAGTACTTC
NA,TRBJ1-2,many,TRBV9,CASSVAGRAGYTF,TGTGCCAGCAGCGTAGCAGGACGTGCTGGCTACACCTTC
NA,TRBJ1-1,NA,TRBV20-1,CSARGPHNTEAFF,TGCAGTGCTCGGGGACCGCACAACACTGAAGCTTTCTTT